The source of this T cell receptor beta chain is a study of T cell repertoires in cytomegalovirus infection (dated by TCRdb to about 2019). Background on the whole study: Donor HLA type was relevant to the analysis, because carriage of CMV infection together with the matching HLA type was indicated by public TCR beta signatures.

Overall study outcomes, separate from this receptor: The ex vivo response was dominated by HLA-C-restricted CMV-specific TCR beta clonotypes, which also provided the single most frequent clonotype in two of eight donors. Cumulative frequency of public TCR beta family members discriminated carriers of CMV infection plus the relevant HLA type in this cohort and an independent approximately 360-donor cohort.

The CDR1 and CDR2 encoded by the germline V gene are MDHEN and SYDVKM. V trim: 4 bases; J trim: 2 bases; unmatched bases: 6. The CDR3 has 15 amino acids, counting the end cysteine and phenylalanine. CDR3 DNA is the only sequence kept; it has 45 bases, read in frame from the first base. This clonotype was detected a few times. This receptor's antigen is unknown. No clone much larger than this one lies a single base away; base qualities are absent. TCRdb lists the instrument as Illumina HiSeq 1500. Starting from the raw public reads, TCRdb applied fastp trimming at Q25, assembled clones with MiXCR and retained in-frame beta chains. Entries that share a CDR3 protein sequence are merged under the most common genes and DNA. This sample has about 320,000 distinct CDR3 sequences in its table, and over 7.5% of those were observed once. Of the sample, around 4% is held by the ten largest clones.

The receptor's source is a human donor in good health (CMV status not recorded). Some clones in this sample may be carry-over from other donors' samples. Sequenced material: PBMCs. Here the chain combines TRBV28 and TRBJ2-7; 9 bases in the junction line up with TRBD2. This receptor has the CDR3 CASSSRLAETYEQYF. The sequence in DNA is TGTGCCAGCAGTTCGCGACTAGCGGAAACCTACGAGCAGTACTTC.